Listed here are 4 T cell receptor beta chains from one sample, sequenced in a study of CXCR3-negative and CXCR3-positive naive CD8 T cells. Study results and limitations: In CXCR3-positive naive cells, the TRB CDR3s were more hydrophobic than in CXCR3-negative naive cells.

Antigens for these TCRs are unknown. The libraries of TRB cDNA were constructed through 5' RACE using UMI labels. Reprocessing the 5' RACE reads, TCRdb reports a single entry for every CDR3 protein and omits DNA. The sample has some 150,000 distinct CDR3 sequences. The specimen was naive CXCR3+ CD8+ T cells from blood. Subset here: CD45RO-CCR7+CD27+CD95- naive CD8+ T cells expressing CXCR3 (TNR3+). The receptors here all came from a human donor in good health. Some clones in this sample may be carry-over from other donors' samples.

This chain connects TRBV23-1 to TRBJ2-1; TCRdb lists TRBD1, though no DNA is available to test this call. TRBV23-1 is an ORF, and what it does is uncertain. This CDR3 is 15 amino acids long. The CDR3 spells CASSHNIPFYNEQFF.

The chain joins TRBV28 to TRBJ2-5; without DNA, the TCRdb call of TRBD2 cannot be checked. This CDR3 is built from 16 residues. The V gene's germline CDR1 is MDHEN and CDR2 SYDVKM. The CDR3 spells CASRYGLAGVGETQYF.

The gene calls are TRBV5-1 and TRBJ1-1. CDR3 length: 15 amino acids. CDR1 is SGHRS, CDR2 YFSETQ, per germline. This CDR3 is CASSLPGGPGTEAFF. The whole variable domain, remainder taken from reference TRBV5-1 and TRBJ1-1, is KAGVTQTPRYLIKTRGQQVTLSCSPISGHRSVSWYQQTPGQGLQFLFEYFSETQRNKGNFPGRFSGRQFSNSRSEMNVSTLELGDSALYLCASSLPGGPGTEAFFGQGTRLTVV.

This chain connects TRBV10-3 to TRBJ2-1; TCRdb selects TRBD2, and the lack of DNA leaves this call unchecked. Germline values: CDR1 ENHRY, CDR2 SYGVKD. The CDR3 length is 18 residues. CDR3 amino acids: CAISGLAGGRSSYNEQFF.